This T cell receptor beta chain was captured by sequencing in a study of cytomegalovirus exposure and HLA in healthy donors. This clone was seen only a few times. The V end lost 11 bases, the J end lost 9 bases, and 8 bases lay between the germline ends. The CDR3 runs 9 residues. CDR1 is SGHDN, CDR2 FVKESK, per germline. 13 Jbeta primers and 60 Vbeta primers were used for the PCR. Measured with immunoSEQ multiplex PCR; TCRdb has only the in-frame clones, and not every one. The table includes approximately 150,000 clones, 79% detected once. The sequence derives from a man between 50 and 59 years old in good health and CMV-seropositive. The sample consisted of PBMCs. This sequence joins TRBV14 and TRBJ1-5; D is ambiguous. CDR3 in amino acids: CAVRGPQHF. CDR3 sequence (DNA): TGTGCCGTCCGGGGGCCCCAGCATTTT. Filled out from reference TRBV14 and TRBJ1-5, the complete variable domain reads EAGVTQFPSHSVIEKGQTVTLRCDPISGHDNLYWYRRVMGKEIKFLLHFVKESKQDESGMPNNRFLAERTGGTYSTLKVQPAELEDSGVYFCAVRGPQHFGDGTRLSIL.